These 6 T cell receptor beta chains originate from one sample sequenced in a study of a mutant IDH1 vaccine in newly diagnosed glioma. Using immunoSEQ multiplex PCR, the repertoire was profiled, and TCRdb retains in-frame clones only, with some absent. The sample carries around 63,000 clones, 91% recorded once. Time point indicated: baseline, week 1 (first vaccination visit). Sample treatment: pre-vaccination baseline after standard-of-care therapy. The sequencing used PBMCs, collected from a glioma patient treated with radiotherapy, temozolomide or both. These receptors were obtained from a man in his fifties or sixties with glioma.

Here the CDR3 DNA reads TGTGCCAGCAGTGTACGGGCCATGAACACCGGGGAGCTGTTTTTT. Protein product: CASSVRAMNTGELFF. The gene calls are TRBV6-1 and TRBJ2-2; D not resolved. Trimming took 4 bases from V and 1 from J, leaving 10 bases between them. CDR3 length: 15 amino acids. The germline CDR1 and CDR2 sequences are MNHNS and SASEGT.

The chain couples TRBV30 to TRBJ1-5, with a weak D call TRBD1 (5 bases). Trimming stripped 2 bases from V and 2 bases from J, with 7 bases between. CDR1 and CDR2 (germline): GTSNPN, SVGIG (reference sequence). The CDR3 extends over 13 amino acids. CDR3 coding DNA: TGTGCCTGGAGTCACAGGCGCAATCAGCCCCAGCATTTT. Protein: CAWSHRRNQPQHF. Based on the CDR3 plus reference TRBV30 and TRBJ1-5, the full variable domain is SQTIHQWPATLVQPVGSPLSLECTVEGTSNPNLYWYRQAAGRGLQLLFYSVGIGQISSEVPQNLSASRPQDRQFILSSKKLLLSDSGFYLCAWSHRRNQPQHFGDGTRLSIL.

The V gene is TRBV2, the J gene TRBJ1-2, with D possibly being TRBD1 (5 bases). Trimming removed 4 bases at V and 8 bases at J, with 17 bases between. CDR1 is SNHLY and CDR2 is FYNNEI in the germline V gene. The CDR3 contains 14 residues. The CDR3 loop reads CASSGQGTPWGYTF. The DNA for the CDR3 is TGTGCCAGCAGTGGCCAGGGAACCCCTTGGGGCTACACCTTC.

J is TRBJ2-7 and V is TRBV6-5; TRBD2 agrees at 7 bases. J gave up 1 base and V 0 bases, and 6 bases lay outside the gene matches. CDR3 length: 16 residues. Germline CDR1 and CDR2: MNHEY and SVGAGI. The CDR3 DNA sequence: TGTGCCAGCAGTTACTCGTATTCGGGAGGATCCTACGAGCAGTACTTC. Protein sequence: CASSYSYSGGSYEQYF.

V gene TRBV2 combines with J gene TRBJ2-1; D possibly corresponds to TRBD2 (6 bases). Trimming cost V 4 bases and J 0 bases, with 10 bases left between them. The CDR3 has 15 residues. Per germline, CDR1 SNHLY and CDR2 FYNNEI. The CDR3 protein is CASSARGSSYNEQFF. In DNA form, the CDR3 reads TGTGCCAGCAGTGCCCGGGGGAGCTCCTACAATGAGCAGTTCTTC.

In its sample, this clone was seen once. V usage is TRBV28 and J usage is TRBJ1-1; maybe TRBD1 (6 bases). This CDR3 is built from 16 residues. Germline V lookup: CDR1 MDHEN, CDR2 SYDVKM. Trimming cost V 5 bases and J 0 bases, with 16 bases left between them. CDR3 protein: CASSPAGEGMNTEAFF. The CDR3 DNA follows: TGTGCCAGCAGTCCCGCAGGGGAGGGGATGAACACTGAAGCTTTCTTT. The entire variable domain, with the rest obtained from reference TRBV28 and TRBJ1-1, is as follows: DVKVTQSSRYLVKRTGEKVFLECVQDMDHENMFWYRQDPGLGLRLIYFSYDVKMKEKGDIPEGYSVSREKKERFSLILESASTNQTSMYLCASSPAGEGMNTEAFFGQGTRLTVV.